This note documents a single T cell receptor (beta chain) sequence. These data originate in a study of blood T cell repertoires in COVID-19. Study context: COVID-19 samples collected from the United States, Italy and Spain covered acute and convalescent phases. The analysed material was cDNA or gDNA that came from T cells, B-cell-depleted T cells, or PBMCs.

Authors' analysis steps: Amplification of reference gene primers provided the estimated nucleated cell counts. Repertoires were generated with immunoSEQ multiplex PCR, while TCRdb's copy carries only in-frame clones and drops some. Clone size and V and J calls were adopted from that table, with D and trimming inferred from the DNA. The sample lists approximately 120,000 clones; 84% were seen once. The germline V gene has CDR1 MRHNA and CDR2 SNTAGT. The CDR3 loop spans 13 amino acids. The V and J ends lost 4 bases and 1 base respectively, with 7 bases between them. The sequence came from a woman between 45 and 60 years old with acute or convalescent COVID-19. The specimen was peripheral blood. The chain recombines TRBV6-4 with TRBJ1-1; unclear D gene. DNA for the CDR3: TGTGCCAGCAGTGTTCAGGCGAACACTGAAGCTTTCTTT. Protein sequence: CASSVQANTEAFF.